Each of the 27 T cell receptor beta chains below was sequenced from the same sample in a study of cytomegalovirus exposure and HLA in healthy donors. The PCR contained 60 Vbeta and 13 Jbeta primers. The assay was immunoSEQ multiplex PCR, and TCRdb's table has in-frame clones only and misses some. The sample records around 180,000 clones, 70% to 85% being singletons. Sample: PBMCs. The receptor set was obtained from a girl aged 2 to 10 in good health and CMV-seropositive.

The chain combines TRBV7-2 with TRBJ1-4, with D maybe TRBD1 (6 bases). V lost 6 bases to trimming and J lost 5 bases, with 10 bases between them. There are 13 residues in the CDR3. Germline CDR1 and CDR2: SGHTA and FQGNSA. In DNA form, the CDR3 reads TGTGCCAGCAGGGGACATACCAATGAAAAACTGTTTTTT. Translating it yields CASRGHTNEKLFF.

This clone was detected only a few times. The J gene is TRBJ1-1, the V gene TRBV5-5; D is uncertain. The V gene's germline CDR1 is SGHKS and CDR2 YYEKEE (reference sequence). The V and J ends lost 3 bases and 3 bases respectively, with 9 bases between them. The CDR3 covers 13 residues. Written as DNA, the CDR3 is TGTGCCAGCAGCTGGGCTTACGACACTGAAGCTTTCTTT. Protein: CASSWAYDTEAFF.

This clone was observed once. The chain couples TRBV28 to TRBJ1-3, with a possible D match to TRBD1 (6 bases). Germline CDR1 and CDR2: MDHEN and SYDVKM. The CDR3 has 13 amino acids. Trimming stripped 3 bases from V and 9 bases from J, with 12 bases between. The CDR3 loop is CASSFPRGATIYF. Written as DNA, the CDR3 is TGTGCCAGCAGTTTCCCGCGGGGGGCCACCATATATTTT.

This chain uses TRBV6-1 with TRBJ2-4, with 7 positions matching TRBD2. This CDR3 has 15 residues. Germline V gene sequence: CDR1 MNHNS, CDR2 SASEGT. J was trimmed by 0 bases and V by 6 bases; bases with no gene match: 5. The CDR3 bases are TGTGCCAGCAGCAGTGGGGGGGTAGCCAAAAACATTCAGTACTTC. Translating it yields CASSSGGVAKNIQYF.

In its sample, this clone was seen a few times. The V call is TRBV6-1, the J call TRBJ2-1, with D possibly being TRBD2 (6 bases). The CDR3 totals 10 residues. CDR1 and CDR2 from the germline V gene are MNHNS and SASEGT. Trimming removed 8 bases at V and 14 bases at J, with 13 bases between. The CDR3 region has the DNA TGTGCCAGCCGGTCCACTAGCAAGTTCTTC. It is translated as CASRSTSKFF.

V and J are TRBV2 and TRBJ1-1; 7 bases align to TRBD1. V shed 4 bases and J 3 bases; nucleotides not matched to a gene: 5. The CDR3 spans 14 residues. From germline, CDR1 is SNHLY and CDR2 FYNNEI. In DNA, the CDR3 is TGTGCCAGCAGTGGACAGGGATTTTACACTGAAGCTTTCTTT. The encoded protein is CASSGQGFYTEAFF.

The chain joins TRBV15 to TRBJ2-5, with D hard to call. The germline CDR1 and CDR2 sequences are LNHNV and YYDKDF (reference sequence). The CDR3 has 17 amino acids. V lost 5 bases, J lost 3 bases, and 22 bases lay in between. For the CDR3, the DNA is TGTGCCACCAGCCCCGCTAGTATAGACCCTGAAAAAGAGACCCAGTACTTC. Translation gives CATSPASIDPEKETQYF.

The V and J genes are TRBV9 and TRBJ2-1; TRBD1 aligns across 9 bases. After removal of 0 bases from V and 10 bases from J, the junction contained 8 bases not matched to a gene. This CDR3 spans 15 amino acids. Germline V lookup: CDR1 SGDLS, CDR2 YYNGEE. The CDR3 spells CASSVGTGASMEQFF. The CDR3 DNA reads as TGTGCCAGCAGCGTAGGGACAGGGGCCTCCATGGAGCAGTTCTTC. Full variable domain (remainder filled in from reference TRBV9 and TRBJ2-1): DSGVTQTPKHLITATGQRVTLRCSPRSGDLSVYWYQQSLDQGLQFLIQYYNGEERAKGNILERFSAQQFPDLHSELNLSSLELGDSALYFCASSVGTGASMEQFFGPGTRLTVL.

The chain carries TRBV6-5 and TRBJ1-3, with D maybe TRBD1 (5 bases). The germline gives CDR1 MNHEY, CDR2 SVGAGI. There are 15 residues in the CDR3. Deletions cut 5 bases from V and 0 bases from J, with 11 bases between. The CDR3 sequence is CASSRQFFSGNTIYF. In nucleotides, the CDR3 is TGTGCCAGCAGTAGACAGTTTTTCTCTGGAAACACCATATATTTT.

The V and J genes are TRBV10-2 and TRBJ2-3; 7 nucleotides match TRBD2. Trimming took 3 bases from V and 6 from J; bases not matched to a gene: 9. Germline V CDR1 and CDR2: WSHSY, SAAADI. The CDR3 runs to 15 residues. For the CDR3, the DNA is TGCGCCAGCAGTGACCGGGACTACAGACGGGATACGCAGTATTTT. As protein: CASSDRDYRRDTQYF.

This clone was detected only a few times. The gene calls are TRBV6-6 and TRBJ1-2, with D tentatively TRBD1 (6 bases). CDR1 and CDR2 (germline): MNHNY, SVGAGI (reference sequence). This CDR3 has 15 residues. V was trimmed by 11 bases and J by 1 base, leaving 20 bases between them. This chain's CDR3 is CAARSTGQINYGYTF. DNA for the CDR3: TGTGCCGCAAGGAGTACAGGGCAAATTAACTATGGCTACACCTTC.

The chain couples TRBV5-1 to TRBJ2-4; TRBD2 matches 11 bases. Looked up from germline, CDR1 is SGHRS and CDR2 is YFSETQ. CDR3 size: 17 residues. V was pared by 0 bases and J by 2 bases, with 4 bases of the junction left unmatched. CDR3 sequence (DNA): TGCGCCAGCAGCTTGGTAGCGGGAGGGAAGACCAAAAACATTCAGTACTTC. Translated: CASSLVAGGKTKNIQYF.

In this sample, this clone turned up a few times. The chain combines TRBV30 with TRBJ2-2; D may be TRBD1 (6 bases). The germline V and J ends were trimmed by 2 bases and 1 base, with 11 bases remaining between them. Germline loops: CDR1 GTSNPN, CDR2 SVGIG (reference sequence). This CDR3 is built from 15 residues. CDR3 protein: CAWSSWDKNTGELFF. In DNA form, the CDR3 reads TGTGCCTGGAGTTCGTGGGACAAGAACACCGGGGAGCTGTTTTTT.

V gene TRBV18 combines with J gene TRBJ1-5; D uncertain. V was shortened by 3 bases and J by 3 bases, with 9 bases between the two germline ends. This CDR3 has 14 amino acids. The V gene's germline CDR1 is KGHSH and CDR2 LQKENI. The CDR3 spells CASSPEQPNQPQHF. The CDR3 nucleotides are TGTGCCAGCTCACCGGAACAGCCCAATCAGCCCCAGCATTTT.

The genes are TRBV18 and TRBJ2-4; 11 bases agree with TRBD2. Germline V lookup: CDR1 KGHSH, CDR2 LQKENI. V lost 0 bases to trimming and J lost 7 bases; unmatched junction nucleotides: 5. The CDR3 loop spans 16 amino acids. The CDR3 DNA sequence: TGTGCCAGCTCACCACCTAGCGGGGGGGCCGGGAACATTCAGTACTTC. This translates into CASSPPSGGAGNIQYF.

V is TRBV5-1 and J is TRBJ2-3, with 9 bases matching TRBD2. V shed 1 base and J 4 bases; nucleotides not matched to a gene: 10. The CDR3 is 17 residues long. Germline V gene sequence: CDR1 SGHRS, CDR2 YFSETQ. CDR3 residues: CASSLLRGGSDSDTQYF. The CDR3 nucleotides read TGCGCCAGCAGCTTGTTGCGGGGGGGCTCAGATTCAGATACGCAGTATTTT. Full variable domain (remainder filled in from reference TRBV5-1 and TRBJ2-3): KAGVTQTPRYLIKTRGQQVTLSCSPISGHRSVSWYQQTPGQGLQFLFEYFSETQRNKGNFPGRFSGRQFSNSRSEMNVSTLELGDSALYLCASSLLRGGSDSDTQYFGPGTRLTVL.

This clone was picked up a small number of times. The rearrangement uses TRBV6-5 and TRBJ2-1; tentative D call: TRBD2 (6 bases). The germline gives CDR1 MNHEY, CDR2 SVGAGI. CDR3 size: 13 residues. Trimming removed 7 bases from V and 4 bases from J, with 11 bases in between. In nucleotides, the CDR3 is TGTGCCAGCACCCAGGGAGGTTACAATGAGCAGTTCTTC. It yields the protein CASTQGGYNEQFF.

The chain is built from TRBV25-1 and TRBJ2-7; tentatively, D is TRBD2 (7 bases). The CDR3 covers 14 residues. V was cut by 5 bases and J by 2 bases, with 13 bases left in between. Germline CDR1 reads MGHDK; CDR2 reads SYGVNS. For the CDR3, the DNA is TGTGCCAGCAGTCCCCCGGGGGGCGCCTACGAGCAGTACTTC. Protein product: CASSPPGGAYEQYF.

The chain recombines TRBV19 with TRBJ1-3, with a weak D call TRBD1 (5 bases). CDR1 and CDR2 from the germline V gene are LNHDA and SQIVND (reference sequence). Deletions cut 3 bases from V and 0 bases from J, with 9 bases between. The CDR3 has 15 residues. CDR3 sequence: CASSMGRDSGNTIYF. CDR3 DNA sequence: TGTGCCAGTAGTATGGGCAGGGACTCTGGAAACACCATATATTTT.

This chain links TRBV25-1 with TRBJ2-3; TRBD2 matches at 10 bases. CDR3 size: 15 residues. V gave up 4 bases and J gave up 5 bases; unmatched junction bases: 6. CDR1 is MGHDK, CDR2 SYGVNS, per germline. This CDR3 is CASSGLAGGLDTQYF. The CDR3 DNA follows: TGTGCCAGCAGTGGATTAGCGGGGGGTTTAGATACGCAGTATTTT.

This clone has just a few counts. CDR3 residues: CASTPDSYYEQYF. The CDR3 nucleotides are TGTGCCAGCACCCCGGACAGTTACTACGAGCAGTACTTC. The genes are TRBV6-6 and TRBJ2-7, with D possibly matching TRBD1 (6 bases). There are 13 residues in the CDR3. V lost 7 bases and J 3 bases, leaving 13 bases between the germline ends. Germline V gene lookup returns CDR1 MNHNY and CDR2 SVGAGI (reference sequence).

V is TRBV5-1 and J is TRBJ2-3, with 10 bases matching TRBD2. The CDR3 spans 16 residues. The V gene's germline CDR1 is SGHRS and CDR2 YFSETQ. V lost 6 bases to trimming and J lost 0 bases; unmatched junction nucleotides: 7. CDR3 sequence: CASKASGGPSTDTQYF. The CDR3 DNA reads as TGCGCCAGCAAGGCTAGCGGGGGCCCTAGCACAGATACGCAGTATTTT.

The genes are TRBV7-8 and TRBJ2-3, with 16 nucleotides matching TRBD2. The germline CDR1 and CDR2 sequences are SGHVS and FQNEAQ. The CDR3 sequence is 19 residues long. V was pared by 4 bases and J by 2 bases, with 9 bases of the junction left unmatched. CDR3 region: CASSSGTSGGATPTDTQYF. The CDR3 nucleotides are TGTGCCAGCAGCTCCGGGACTAGCGGGGGGGCCACACCCACAGATACGCAGTATTTT.

The chain carries TRBV5-1 and TRBJ2-1; 10 bases map to TRBD2. Germline values: CDR1 SGHRS, CDR2 YFSETQ. J gave up 7 bases and V 2 bases, and 12 bases lay outside the gene matches. This CDR3 has 17 residues. DNA of the CDR3: TGCGCCAGCAGCTTAGGCGGAGGTAGCGGGAGGCTAAATGAGCAGTTCTTC. Translating it yields CASSLGGGSGRLNEQFF.

The V and J genes are TRBV10-2 and TRBJ1-2, with 8 nucleotides matching TRBD1. The CDR3 spans 15 residues. Germline CDR1 is WSHSY and CDR2 is SAAADI. Trimming at V came to 0 bases and at J to 4 bases, leaving 4 bases not matched to a gene. CDR3 bases: TGCGCCAGCAGTGAGTCGAGACAGGGGCCCTATGGCTACACCTTC. Residues: CASSESRQGPYGYTF.

The CDR3: CASSEFPGQDNSPLHF. In DNA, the CDR3 is TGTGCCAGCAGTGAATTCCCGGGACAGGATAATTCACCCCTCCACTTT. J is TRBJ1-6 and V is TRBV6-1, with 8 bases identical to TRBD1. This CDR3 has 16 residues. The germline V gene encodes CDR1 MNHNS and CDR2 SASEGT. V shed 2 bases, J shed 5 bases, and the junction held 5 bases outside the gene matches.

J is TRBJ2-7 and V is TRBV9; 12 nucleotides align to TRBD2. This CDR3 has 15 residues. The V gene end was trimmed by 3 bases and the J gene end by 0 bases; junction bases not matched to a gene: 1. CDR1 and CDR2 from the germline V gene are SGDLS and YYNGEE. CDR3 coding DNA: TGTGCCAGCAGCGCGACTAGCGGGAGCTCCTACGAGCAGTACTTC. Translation: CASSATSGSSYEQYF.